The next 11 T cell receptor beta chains were all read from a single sample in a study of CD8 T cells in Susac syndrome. Random hexamers served to reverse transcribe about 0.5 to 1 ug RNA. A single record per CDR3 protein comes from TCRdb applying MiXCR to the immunoSEQ multiplex PCR reads. The table includes under 200,000 distinct CDR3 sequences, about 95% detected once. Source material: CD8+ T cells from PBMCs. Every receptor here comes from a human donor with multiple sclerosis.

V usage is TRBV6-1 and J usage is TRBJ1-2; tentative D call: TRBD1 (5 bases). CDR1 and CDR2 from the germline V gene are MNHNS and SASEGT. Trimming took 5 bases from V and 8 from J, leaving 27 bases between them. There are 17 residues in the CDR3. CDR3 sequence: CASSQGWKPDEDGGYTF. CDR3 coding DNA: TGTGCCAGCAGTCAGGGATGGAAGCCTGATGAAGACGGCGGCTACACCTTC.

The J gene is TRBJ2-2, the V gene TRBV6-5; no clear D. The germline V and J ends were trimmed by 6 bases and 5 bases, with 16 bases remaining between them. Germline V CDR1 and CDR2: MNHEY, SVGAGI. The CDR3 is 15 residues long. The CDR3 DNA follows: TGTGCCAGCAGCCCTGGGCAGGCCGGAACCGGGGAGCTGTTTTTT. Protein product: CASSPGQAGTGELFF.

This clonotype was counted a few times. The chain is built from TRBV12-3 or TRBV12-4 and TRBJ2-7, with D perhaps given as TRBD1 or TRBD2 (5 bases each). Trimming took off 3 bases at V and 1 base at J, with 7 bases between the two ends. The CDR3 has 13 residues. The CDR3 sequence: CASSLGVSYEQYF. The CDR3 DNA reads TGTGCCAGCAGTTTGGGGGTTTCCTACGAGCAGTACTTC.

This chain connects TRBV29-1 to TRBJ2-2; D gene uncertain. CDR3 length: 13 amino acids. The V end was cut by 5 bases, the J end by 4 bases, with 11 bases between. Germline V gives CDR1 SQVTM, CDR2 ANQGSEA. The CDR3: CSVHPDSTGELFF. The CDR3 DNA reads as TGCAGCGTTCATCCAGACTCCACCGGGGAGCTGTTTTTT.

The chain couples TRBV20-1 to TRBJ1-1; D remains unclear. V was cut by 0 bases and J by 6 bases, with 8 bases left in between. Per germline, CDR1 DFQATT and CDR2 SNEGSKA (reference sequence). CDR3 size: 12 residues. CDR3 bases: TGCAGTGCTAGAGACCAAGCGCCTGAAGCTTTCTTT. Translation: CSARDQAPEAFF.

CDR3 nucleotides: TGCGCCAGCAGCTCCCACCAAATTCTGACAAGTTACAATGAGCAGTTCTTC. Translated: CASSSHQILTSYNEQFF. The chain uses TRBV5-1 and TRBJ2-1; D gene unclear. CDR3 size: 17 residues. Germline CDR1 and CDR2: SGHRS and YFSETQ. The germline V and J ends were trimmed by 3 bases and 4 bases, with 20 bases remaining between them.

In this sample, this clonotype turned up once. The V and J genes are TRBV7-9 and TRBJ2-7; perhaps TRBD1 as D (6 bases). The germline V and J ends were trimmed by 4 bases and 4 bases, with 11 bases remaining between them. The CDR3 consists of 13 residues. Germline assignment: CDR1 SEHNR and CDR2 FQNEAQ (reference sequence). This chain's CDR3 is CASSSQQGYEQYF. The CDR3 DNA reads TGTGCCAGCAGCTCTCAACAGGGTTACGAGCAGTACTTC.

The V gene is TRBV4-2, the J gene TRBJ1-5; tentatively, D is TRBD1 (5 bases). V gave up 1 base and J gave up 1 base, with 14 bases separating them. Germline V gene lookup returns CDR1 LGHNA and CDR2 YNFKEQ. This CDR3 contains 17 residues. The DNA of the CDR3 is TGTGCCAGCAGCCAAGTGCATTCAGGGTTGAGCAATCAGCCCCAGCATTTT. It codes for CASSQVHSGLSNQPQHF.

The chain carries TRBV7-9 and TRBJ2-5; 7 bases map to TRBD1. V lost 4 bases and J lost 2; bases outside the gene matches: 4. CDR1 and CDR2 from the germline V gene are SEHNR and FQNEAQ (reference sequence). The CDR3 covers 14 residues. The CDR3 sequence: CASSYMTGQETQYF. CDR3 nucleotides: TGTGCCAGCAGCTACATGACAGGGCAAGAGACCCAGTACTTC.

The genes are TRBV20-1 and TRBJ1-1; 9 bases are shared with TRBD1. Germline V gene lookup returns CDR1 DFQATT and CDR2 SNEGSKA (reference sequence). CDR3 length: 14 residues. With 6 bases clipped from V and 5 bases from J, the junction kept 10 bases outside the gene matches. CDR3 nucleotides: TGCAGTGCCGGATTTCCGGGACAGGGTACTGAAGCTTTCTTT. Translation gives CSAGFPGQGTEAFF.

DNA of the CDR3: TGTGCCAGCAGTTTTTCGGCATCAGGGCGCCACGAGCAGTACTTC. Its translation: CASSFSASGRHEQYF. V usage is TRBV27 and J usage is TRBJ2-7; D possibly corresponds to TRBD1 (5 bases). This CDR3 comprises 15 residues. V was trimmed by 3 bases and J by 5 bases, leaving 17 bases between them. Germline V gene sequence: CDR1 MNHEY, CDR2 SMNVEV (reference sequence).